This TCR beta chain was sequenced during a study of cytomegalovirus exposure and HLA in healthy donors. Of note for this clone: Its antigen is not identified. Sequence at one end of the junction differs from germline and may be a read error.

The study ran its PCR with 60 Vbeta and 13 Jbeta primers. Clones were sequenced by immunoSEQ multiplex PCR, and TCRdb holds only the in-frame ones, with some missing. The sample includes around 160,000 clones, roughly 80% seen only once; the top ten take approximately 6.9%. The germline CDR1 and CDR2 sequences are MDHEN and SYDVKM. The length of the CDR3 is 15 residues. Study findings and constraints: Analysis performed later found roughly 18,000 TCR beta sequences associated with HLA alleles at 0.05 false discovery rate. In a later analysis, TCR association rates varied by HLA locus: DRB1 most, HLA-C fewest. A highly shared variant cluster was judged a likely technical artifact.

The sample comprised PBMCs. J is TRBJ2-5 and V is TRBV28; TRBD1 agrees at 9 bases. The TCR originated in a woman between 40 and 55 years old in good health and CMV-seropositive. CDR3: CAGSFVQGAGETQYF. CDR3 bases: TGTGCCGGCAGTTTCGTACAGGGGGCCGGGGAGACCCAGTACTTC.